A single sample is the source of the 5 T cell receptor beta chains below, sequenced in a study of blood T cell repertoires in COVID-19. The protocol was immunoSEQ multiplex PCR, while the TCRdb copy is restricted to in-frame clones and leaves out a portion. Among approximately 150,000 clones listed, 87% were seen once. The specimen sequenced was peripheral blood. Receptor source: a woman aged 50 to 65 with acute or convalescent COVID-19.

This rearrangement joins TRBV29-1 to TRBJ1-2; 9 bases line up with TRBD1. The CDR3 consists of 12 residues. The germline V gene encodes CDR1 SQVTM and CDR2 ANQGSEA. J lost 14 bases, V lost 0 bases, and 7 bases had no gene match. CDR3 amino acids: CSVEEWDREMTF. The CDR3, as DNA: TGCAGCGTTGAAGAATGGGACAGGGAAATGACCTTC.

The V and J genes are TRBV30 and TRBJ1-3, with TRBD1 identical over 7 bases. The CDR3 has 20 amino acids. CDR1 GTSNPN and CDR2 SVGIG come from the germline V gene (reference sequence). After removal of 0 bases from V and 0 bases from J, the junction contained 17 bases not matched to a gene. This CDR3 is CAWSVQDRDTRRTSGNTIYF. In DNA, the CDR3 is TGTGCCTGGAGTGTACAAGACAGGGACACCCGGCGAACCTCTGGAAACACCATATATTTT.

The V call is TRBV7-8, the J call TRBJ2-3, with D maybe TRBD2 (6 bases). Germline CDR1 and CDR2: SGHVS and FQNEAQ. This CDR3 contains 15 residues. V lost 3 bases and J 0 bases, leaving 10 bases between the germline ends. CDR3 in DNA: TGTGCCAGCAGCTTGGCGGGACGGAGCACAGATACGCAGTATTTT. Protein sequence: CASSLAGRSTDTQYF.

The V gene is TRBV4-1, the J gene TRBJ1-6, with a possible D match to TRBD1 (5 bases). V gave up 3 bases and J gave up 6 bases, with 15 bases separating them. Germline V gene sequence: CDR1 MGHRA, CDR2 YSYEKL. The CDR3 extends over 16 amino acids. The DNA of the CDR3 is TGCGCCAGCAGCCAGGCATGGGCGGGGCCTAATTCACCCCTCCACTTT. As protein: CASSQAWAGPNSPLHF.

DNA for the CDR3: TGTGCCAGCTCACTCAGTATGGGGGAGGGGCGGCCCCAGCATTTT. It specifies CASSLSMGEGRPQHF. The V and J genes are TRBV18 and TRBJ1-5, with D perhaps matching TRBD1 (5 bases). CDR3 length: 15 residues. Germline V CDR1 and CDR2: KGHSH, LQKENI. Trimming stripped 4 bases from V and 9 bases from J, with 19 bases between. Filled out from reference TRBV18 and TRBJ1-5, the complete variable domain reads NAGVMQNPRHLVRRRGQEARLRCSPMKGHSHVYWYRQLPEEGLKFMVYLQKENIIDESGMPKERFSAEFPKEGPSILRIQQVVRGDSAAYFCASSLSMGEGRPQHFGDGTRLSIL.